The entry below gives a single TCR beta chain sequence along with its context. The data were produced by immunoSEQ multiplex PCR, yet TCRdb's version contains in-frame clones alone and is incomplete. The table records around 150,000 clones, around nine tenths of them present only once. These data belong to a study of blood T cell repertoires in COVID-19. The wider study: Sites across the United States, Italy and Spain contributed samples from acute and convalescent COVID-19. Sample material is recorded as cDNA or gDNA derived from T cells, B-cell-depleted T cells, or PBMCs.

V trimming: 8 bases; J trimming: 4 bases; junction bases outside the gene matches: 15. The V gene's germline CDR1 is SNHLY and CDR2 FYNNEI. The CDR3 has 16 amino acids. This TCR was recovered from a human donor in a cohort sampled during active COVID-19. The sample consisted of peripheral blood. This chain uses TRBV2 with TRBJ2-7; 9 nucleotides line up with TRBD2. CDR3 nucleotides: TGTGCCAGCTGGATAACTAGACTAGCGGAGGATTACGAGCAGTACTTC. Amino acids: CASWITRLAEDYEQYF. Full variable domain (rest looked up from reference TRBV2 and TRBJ2-7): EPEVTQTPSHQVTQMGQEVILRCVPISNHLYFYWYRQILGQKVEFLVSFYNNEISEKSEIFDDQFSVERPDGSNFTLKIRSTKLEDSAMYFCASWITRLAEDYEQYFGPGTRLTVT.